This entry concerns a single T cell receptor (beta chain). Its cognate antigen is unknown. Trimming removed 2 bases from V and 8 bases from J; junction bases left unmatched: 3. The length of the CDR3 is 14 residues. Germline V lookup: CDR1 SGHAT, CDR2 FQNNGV. These data are taken from a study of T-cell memory formation after mild COVID-19. The study's findings and limits: Clones that shrank (day 15 to 85) were balanced CD4/CD8, whereas later expanders leaned CD4+.

Employing constant-segment primers, 5'RACE generated TCR alpha and TCR beta cDNA libraries bearing sample barcodes and UMIs. TCRdb re-called the 5' RACE reads with MiXCR, one entry per CDR3 protein. The sample gives about 190,000 distinct CDR3 sequences, around 19% of which show up once; 2% to 2.5% is in the top ten. The receptor was derived from an adult woman who had mild COVID-19 (a few samples of this study predate the infection). Cell type and time point are not known. Sequencing was carried out using PBMCs or a T cell subset sorted from them (not recorded which). This chain links TRBV11-2 with TRBJ2-1, with 10 nucleotides matching TRBD2. The CDR3 sequence: CASSLSGRAYEQFF. Written as DNA, the CDR3 is TGTGCCAGCAGCTTAAGCGGGAGGGCCTATGAGCAGTTCTTC.